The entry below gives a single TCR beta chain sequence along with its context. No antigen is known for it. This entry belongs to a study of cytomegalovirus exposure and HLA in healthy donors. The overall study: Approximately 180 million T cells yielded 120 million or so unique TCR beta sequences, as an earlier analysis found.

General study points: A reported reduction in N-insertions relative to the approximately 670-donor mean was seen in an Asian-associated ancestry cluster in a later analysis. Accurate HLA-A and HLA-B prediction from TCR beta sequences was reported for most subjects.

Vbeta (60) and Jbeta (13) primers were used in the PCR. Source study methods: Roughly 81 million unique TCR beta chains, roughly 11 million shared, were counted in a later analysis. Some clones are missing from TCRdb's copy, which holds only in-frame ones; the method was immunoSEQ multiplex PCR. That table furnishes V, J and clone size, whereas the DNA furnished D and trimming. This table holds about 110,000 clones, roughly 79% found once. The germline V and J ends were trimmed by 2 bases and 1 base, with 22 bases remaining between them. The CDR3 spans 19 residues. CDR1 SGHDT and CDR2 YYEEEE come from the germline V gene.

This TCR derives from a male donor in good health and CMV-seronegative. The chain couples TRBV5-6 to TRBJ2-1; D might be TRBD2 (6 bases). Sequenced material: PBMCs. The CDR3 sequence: CASSFSLLSGPKSYNEQFF. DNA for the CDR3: TGTGCCAGCAGCTTTTCCCTACTTAGCGGACCTAAATCCTACAATGAGCAGTTCTTC.